This T cell receptor beta chain was profiled in a study of CD8+ T cells in alopecia areata. Study at large: Treated patients received severity scores based on the percentage of scalp area affected.

The sequencing template was cDNA reverse transcribed from extracted RNA. Clones were read by immunoSEQ multiplex PCR, and TCRdb kept only the in-frame ones, dropping some. The sample records approximately 170,000 clones, less than 70% being singletons. Study conclusions and caveats: Patients shared TCRs less clearly than mice did, possibly owing to HLA. Lesional scalp, notably in alopecia totalis/universalis, had clonality above that of normal scalp. Scalp clonality and expanded CD8+ clones among the top 100 showed significant decreases with tofacitinib.

Trimming removed 5 bases from V and 0 bases from J, with 8 bases in between. Looked up from germline, CDR1 is SQVTM and CDR2 is ANQGSEA. This CDR3 has 13 amino acids. Noted treatment: oral pan-JAK inhibitor, 5-10 mg twice daily. This clone was detected a few times. Its cognate antigen is unknown. The chain uses TRBV29-1 and TRBJ1-5, with D possibly being TRBD1 (5 bases). The starting material was CD4+ T cells sorted from blood, obtained at week 24, from a patient treated with tofacitinib. This TCR came from a human donor with alopecia areata. In nucleotides, the CDR3 is TGCAGCGTTCAGGGCAATAGCAATCAGCCCCAGCATTTT. Translated: CSVQGNSNQPQHF.